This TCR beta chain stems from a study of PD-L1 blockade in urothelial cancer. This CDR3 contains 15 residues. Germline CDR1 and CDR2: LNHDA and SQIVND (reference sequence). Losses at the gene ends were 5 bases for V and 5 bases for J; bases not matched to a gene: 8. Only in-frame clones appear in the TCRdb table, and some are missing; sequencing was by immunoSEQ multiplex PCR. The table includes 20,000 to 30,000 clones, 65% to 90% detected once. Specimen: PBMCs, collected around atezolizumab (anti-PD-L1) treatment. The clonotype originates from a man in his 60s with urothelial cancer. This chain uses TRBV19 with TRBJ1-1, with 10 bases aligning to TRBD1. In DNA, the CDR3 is TGTGCCAGTAGTCCGCTGCGGGACAGGGGAACTGAAGCTTTCTTT. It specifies CASSPLRDRGTEAFF.